What follows are 18 T cell receptor beta chains derived from one specimen sequenced in a study of T cell clonality in common variable immunodeficiency (dated by TCRdb to the mid-2010s). No antigen is known for these receptors. General findings and caveats noted by the study authors: CVID TCRbeta sequences reportedly showed fewer deletions and N-nucleotide insertions and lacked highly modified clones with 13 or more V deletions.

The library relied on the immunoSEQ multiplex PCR assay. Here the immuneACCESS table is served through TCRdb, limited to in-frame sequences with V and J called. Missing clones are a known gap in these copies; in checked studies unresolved V genes cover under half, and the rest lacks a known reason. There are 3,100 or so clones in this sample, and none of them is a singleton. Roughly 25% of the sample lies in the top ten. The sample taken for sequencing was peripheral blood mononuclear cells. The receptors derive from a human donor with common variable immunodeficiency.

This clone was counted between two and nine times. The CDR3 goes on 3 residues after the read ends, and that part is filled in from the germline J gene. The chain couples TRBV19 to TRBJ2-5; the D is unclear. The germline V and J ends were trimmed by 1 base and 5 bases, with 8 bases remaining between them. Germline V lookup: CDR1 LNHDA, CDR2 SQIVND (reference sequence). The CDR3 extends over 13 amino acids. The sequenced part of the CDR3 DNA is TGTGCCAGTAGTATAGGGGCGTGGGAGACC. As protein: CASSIGAWET. The CDR3, in full, reads CASSIGAWETQYF.

In its sample, this clone is medium-sized. The observed sequence ends 3 residues before the CDR3 terminus, with the missing tail filled in from the germline J gene. This chain links TRBV7-3 with TRBJ2-6, with D perhaps matching TRBD2 (5 bases). V dropped 5 bases and J dropped 0 bases, with 17 bases sitting between them. Germline CDR1 and CDR2: SGHTA and FQGTGA. The length of the CDR3 is 18 residues. The CDR3 bases that were read are TGTGCCAGCAGCAAAAAAAGCGGCGCTCACTCTGGGGCCAACGTC. It specifies CASSKKSGAHSGANV. The whole CDR3 protein is CASSKKSGAHSGANVLTF.

Remarks on this clone: The CDR3 is cut off 3 residues early in the read; its end comes from the germline J gene. This rearrangement joins TRBV7-3 to TRBJ2-1, with 8 bases that match TRBD2. Per the germline V gene, CDR1 is SGHTA and CDR2 is FQGTGA. This CDR3 spans 15 amino acids. With 1 base clipped from V and 6 bases from J, the junction kept 5 bases outside the gene matches. The CDR3 sequence: CASSLKGGGLNEQFF. The sequenced part of the CDR3 DNA is TGTGCCAGCAGCTTAAAGGGCGGGGGGCTCAATGAG.

A note on this clone: The read gets to within 3 residues of the CDR3 end, and the germline J gene fills in the rest. V gene TRBV2 combines with J gene TRBJ1-5; TRBD1 matches at 7 bases. The CDR3 runs 13 residues. The germline V gene encodes CDR1 SNHLY and CDR2 FYNNEI. Trimming at V came to 6 bases and at J to 6 bases, leaving 5 bases not matched to a gene. CDR3 sequence reads: CASRRQGGQPQHF. The covered CDR3 bases are TGTGCCAGCAGACGACAGGGAGGTCAGCCC.

In this sample, this clone turned up many times. CDR3 DNA (partial): TGTGCCAGCACTACGCGGGGCGGGACAGATACG. It encodes CASTTRGGTDT. The entire CDR3 protein reads CASTTRGGTDTQYF. This rearrangement joins TRBV6-2 or TRBV6-3 to TRBJ2-3; TRBD2 might be the D (6 bases). Coverage ceases 3 residues before the CDR3 finishes, and the germline J gene fills in the end. V shed 7 bases and J shed 3 bases, with 14 bases lying between them. This CDR3 contains 14 residues. Germline loops: CDR1 MNHEY, CDR2 SVGEGT.

Points on this clone: The CDR3 end lies 3 residues beyond the end of the read and is filled in from the germline J gene. The chain couples TRBV5-1 to TRBJ2-7, with 12 bases matching TRBD1. CDR3 size: 16 residues. Trimming cost V 3 bases and J 4 bases; bases outside gene matches: 8. CDR1 and CDR2 from the germline V gene are SGHRS and YFSETQ. CDR3 sequence reads: CASSSTRDRGPYEQYF. The CDR3 bases that were read are TGCGCCAGCAGCTCGACCCGGGACAGGGGGCCATACGAG.

This clone showed up just a few times. The CDR3 end is not reached by the read, which stops 3 residues before it; the germline J gene fills it in. J is TRBJ2-7 and V is TRBV7-6; a possible D gene is TRBD2 (5 bases). The CDR3 contains 15 residues. Per germline, CDR1 SGHVS and CDR2 FNYEAQ. V dropped 0 bases and J dropped 2 bases, with 11 bases sitting between them. CDR3 protein: CASSLAPTGTYEQYF. The CDR3 bases that were read are TGTGCCAGCAGCTTAGCACCGACGGGGACCTACGAG.

This clone was counted between two and nine times. The read is 3 residues too short to cover the CDR3 end, so that end is filled in from the germline J gene. The chain uses TRBV11-2 and TRBJ2-7; D might be TRBD2 (5 bases). This CDR3 has 12 residues. The germline gives CDR1 SGHAT, CDR2 FQNNGV. The ends were cut back, 4 bases at V and 6 bases at J, with 10 bases in the middle. CDR3 loop: CASSSSSGEQYF. The sequenced CDR3 bases are TGTGCCAGCAGCTCCTCCAGCGGCGAG.

Turning to this clone: The read falls 3 residues short of the CDR3 end, and the missing part is taken from the germline J gene. The chain links TRBV18 to TRBJ1-2; TRBD1 aligns across 7 bases. CDR1 and CDR2 (germline): KGHSH, LQKENI. V lost 1 base, J lost 4 bases, and 12 bases stayed unmatched. The CDR3 runs 17 residues. Incomplete CDR3 DNA: TGTGCCAGCTCACCACGGAATACAGGGGAATCGGGCTATGGC. Translating it yields CASSPRNTGESGYG. The complete CDR3 sequence is CASSPRNTGESGYGYTF.

Concerning this clone itself: The read ends 3 residues early relative to the CDR3; the germline J gene fills the gap. This rearrangement joins TRBV30 to TRBJ1-2, with 8 bases matching TRBD1. The junction had 4 bases not matched to a gene; V was cut back by 1 base and J by 3 bases. The CDR3 is 14 amino acids. CDR1 GTSNPN and CDR2 SVGIG come from the germline V gene (reference sequence). The CDR3 sequence is CAWSADRAYYGYTF. Incomplete CDR3 DNA: TGTGCCTGGAGTGCGGACAGGGCGTACTATGGC.

Points on this clone: The DNA ends 3 residues before the CDR3 does, and the rest of the CDR3 is filled in from the germline J gene. This chain joins TRBV2 and TRBJ1-5; possible D gene TRBD1, 5 bases. The CDR3 sequence is 14 residues long. V was shortened by 0 bases and J by 3 bases, with 6 bases between the two germline ends. Germline values: CDR1 SNHLY, CDR2 FYNNEI. The sequenced part of the CDR3 DNA is TGTGCCAGCAGTGAAGCGACAGCCAATCAGCCC. Its translation is CASSEATANQP. The full CDR3 protein reads CASSEATANQPQHF.

Worth noting for this clone: The read ends 3 residues shy of where the CDR3 ends; the end is completed using the germline J gene. The genes are TRBV7-2 and TRBJ1-1, with 9 bases fitting TRBD1. Trimming cost V 4 bases and J 1 base; bases outside gene matches: 4. The CDR3 has 15 residues. Germline CDR1 SGHTA, CDR2 FQGNSA. The sequenced part of the CDR3 DNA is TGTGCCAGCAGCTGGAGACAGGGGGGGAACACTGAA. Translated: CASSWRQGGNTE. The CDR3 reads in full as CASSWRQGGNTEAFF.

In regard to this clone: With the read ending 3 residues before the CDR3 end, the germline J gene is used to fill in that end. The V gene is TRBV18, the J gene TRBJ2-7, with D perhaps TRBD1 (5 bases). With 2 bases removed from V and 0 bases from J, the gap between germline ends came to 11 bases. This CDR3 is built from 15 residues. The germline V gene encodes CDR1 KGHSH and CDR2 LQKENI. CDR3 DNA (partial): TGTGCCAGCTCACCATCTGCAGGGCGCTCCTACGAG. Translation gives CASSPSAGRSYE. The CDR3 reads in full as CASSPSAGRSYEQYF.

This clone was detected many times. The read ends 3 residues shy of where the CDR3 ends; the end is completed using the germline J gene. V usage is TRBV19 and J usage is TRBJ2-5; 8 bases are a match to TRBD2. The CDR3 has 13 residues. The junction had 3 bases not matched to a gene; V was cut back by 6 bases and J by 3 bases. CDR1 is LNHDA and CDR2 is SQIVND in the germline V gene (reference sequence). CDR3 DNA (partial): TGTGCCAGTAGCGGGGGGGTAAAAGAGACC. This sequence encodes CASSGGVKET. The complete CDR3 reads CASSGGVKETQYF.

Remarks on this clone: The missing CDR3 end, 3 residues past where the read stops, is filled in from the germline J gene. This chain uses TRBV18 with TRBJ1-6; the match to TRBD1 covers 7 bases. Unmatched junction bases numbered 6, after V lost 1 base and J lost 0 bases. The V gene's germline CDR1 is KGHSH and CDR2 LQKENI. The CDR3 length is 18 residues. The CDR3 DNA, read in part, is TGTGCCAGCTCACCACTTGGGACAGCCAGCTCCTATAATTCACCC. Residues: CASSPLGTASSYNSP. The entire CDR3 sequence reads CASSPLGTASSYNSPLHF.

This clone was counted ten times or more. The read is 3 residues too short to cover the CDR3 end, so that end is filled in from the germline J gene. The chain is built from TRBV6-2 or TRBV6-3 and TRBJ2-5, with D tentatively TRBD1 (6 bases). CDR1 is MNHEY, CDR2 SVGEGT, per germline. This CDR3 has 15 amino acids. V was trimmed by 4 bases and J by 3 bases, leaving 15 bases between them. CDR3: CASSFPSTGKETQYF. CDR3 DNA (partial): TGTGCCAGCAGTTTTCCTTCGACAGGAAAAGAGACC.

This clone was detected a few times. Read data end 3 residues before the CDR3 end; the end is taken from the germline J gene. The chain has TRBV20-1 and TRBJ2-3; 14 nucleotides line up with TRBD2. This CDR3 has 16 residues. CDR1 is DFQATT, CDR2 SNEGSKA, per germline (reference sequence). J gave up 5 bases and V 8 bases, and 12 bases lay outside the gene matches. The CDR3 here is CSLTRTSGGMVDTQYF. The CDR3 DNA, read in part, is TGCAGTCTCACCCGGACTAGCGGGGGGATGGTAGATACG.

On this clone itself: The read ends 3 residues before the CDR3 terminus; that terminus is restored from the germline J gene. The chain uses TRBV2 and TRBJ1-5, with D unresolved. Germline CDR1 and CDR2: SNHLY and FYNNEI. The V gene lost 4 bases and the J gene lost 4 bases, with 11 bases spanning the gap. The CDR3 totals 14 residues. The CDR3 is CASSARQPNQPQHF. The sequenced CDR3 bases are TGTGCCAGCAGTGCCAGGCAGCCTAATCAGCCC.